This T cell receptor beta chain was retrieved from a study of T cell changes during pregnancy in multiple sclerosis. Germline CDR1 is SGHAT and CDR2 is FQNNGV. The V and J ends lost 5 bases and 3 bases respectively, with 20 bases between them. The length of the CDR3 is 16 residues. TCRdb's copy holds only in-frame clones and misses some; the assay was immunoSEQ multiplex PCR. The sample holds around 120,000 clones, roughly nine tenths seen once. Sequences were derived from peripheral blood, sampled after pregnancy. The receptor was derived from a female donor with multiple sclerosis, enrolled in a pregnancy study. This chain joins TRBV11-2 and TRBJ2-7, with D perhaps TRBD2 (6 bases). CDR3 region: CASSEGVASVDYEQYF. The CDR3 nucleotides are TGTGCCAGCAGCGAAGGGGTGGCTAGCGTCGACTACGAGCAGTACTTC.